This T cell receptor (beta chain) appears in the sequencing data of a study of T cell clones after liver transplantation. In the study overall: Without induction therapy, subjects received standard immunosuppression until 12-24 months post-transplant.

Study conclusions and caveats: These preliminary findings come from unstandardized post-transplant sampling times.

Proliferating CFSE-low MLR cells were sequenced to define alloreactive TCRbeta sequences. Pre-transplant recipient cells met graft donor PBMCs, splenocytes, lymph-node cells, or third-party PBMCs. Germline CDR1 and CDR2: SGHRS and YFSETQ. The CDR3 has 16 residues. The V segment lost 0 bases and the J segment 1 base; nucleotides outside the gene matches: 3. Measured with immunoSEQ multiplex PCR; TCRdb has only the in-frame clones, and not every one. Here the sample spans thousands of clones, around 30% being singletons. This clone came up many times. What it recognizes is unknown. This same CDR3 is encoded by further DNA sequences in the sample.

V and J are TRBV5-1 and TRBJ2-2, with 7 bases identical to TRBD1. The TCR comes from a human patient who received a liver transplant. A subset of T cells may come from the graft donor. Sequencing was performed on CD4+ T cells from cultured PBMCs. CDR3 nucleotide sequence: TGCGCCAGCAGCTTGGGAGGGGGCTTGAACACCGGGGAGCTGTTTTTT. It translates to CASSLGGGLNTGELFF.